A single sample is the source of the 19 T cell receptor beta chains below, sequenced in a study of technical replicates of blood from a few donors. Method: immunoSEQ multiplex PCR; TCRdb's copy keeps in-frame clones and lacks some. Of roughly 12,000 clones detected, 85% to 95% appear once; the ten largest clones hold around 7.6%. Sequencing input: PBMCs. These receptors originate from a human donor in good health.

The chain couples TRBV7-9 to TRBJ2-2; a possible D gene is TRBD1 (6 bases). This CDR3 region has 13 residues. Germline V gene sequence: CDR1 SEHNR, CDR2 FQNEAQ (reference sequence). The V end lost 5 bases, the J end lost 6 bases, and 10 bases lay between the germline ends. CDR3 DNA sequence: TGTGCCAGCAGCGTTACAGGGCCCGGGGAGCTGTTTTTT. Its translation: CASSVTGPGELFF.

The CDR3: CASQTQGSHEQFF. The DNA for the CDR3 is TGTGCCAGCCAAACTCAAGGGAGTCATGAGCAGTTCTTC. J is TRBJ2-1 and V is TRBV25-1; D may be TRBD2 (5 bases). CDR1 is MGHDK and CDR2 is SYGVNS in the germline V gene. The CDR3 sequence is 13 residues long. Trimming left V 8 bases short and J 8 bases short, with 16 bases between.

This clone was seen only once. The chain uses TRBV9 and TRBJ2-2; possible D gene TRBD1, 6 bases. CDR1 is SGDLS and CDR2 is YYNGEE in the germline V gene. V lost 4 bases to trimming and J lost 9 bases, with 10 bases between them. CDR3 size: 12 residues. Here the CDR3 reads CASSPRDRELFF. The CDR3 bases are TGTGCCAGCAGCCCCAGGGACAGGGAGCTGTTTTTT.

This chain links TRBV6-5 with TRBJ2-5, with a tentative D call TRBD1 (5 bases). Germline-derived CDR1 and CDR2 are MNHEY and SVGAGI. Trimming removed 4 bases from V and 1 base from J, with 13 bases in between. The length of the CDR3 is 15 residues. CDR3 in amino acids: CASSWAGWGQETQYF. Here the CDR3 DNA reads TGTGCCAGCAGTTGGGCAGGGTGGGGCCAAGAGACCCAGTACTTC.

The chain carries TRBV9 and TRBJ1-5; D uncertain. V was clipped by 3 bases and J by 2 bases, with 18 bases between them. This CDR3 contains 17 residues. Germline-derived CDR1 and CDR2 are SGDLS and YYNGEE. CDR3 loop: CASSAPPRVSGNQPQHF. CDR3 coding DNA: TGTGCCAGCAGCGCACCCCCTCGGGTTTCGGGCAATCAGCCCCAGCATTTT.

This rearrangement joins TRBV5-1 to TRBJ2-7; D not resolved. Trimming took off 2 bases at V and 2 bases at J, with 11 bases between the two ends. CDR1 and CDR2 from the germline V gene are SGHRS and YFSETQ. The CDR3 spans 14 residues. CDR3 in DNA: TGCGCCAGCAGCTTCCAGGAAAAAACCTACGAGCAGTACTTC. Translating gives CASSFQEKTYEQYF.

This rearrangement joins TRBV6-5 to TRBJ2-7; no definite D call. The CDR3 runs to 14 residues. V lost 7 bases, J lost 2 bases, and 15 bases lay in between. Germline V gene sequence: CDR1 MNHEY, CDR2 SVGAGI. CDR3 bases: TGTGCCAGCAACCCTAACTTTGAGACCTACGAGCAGTACTTC. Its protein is CASNPNFETYEQYF.

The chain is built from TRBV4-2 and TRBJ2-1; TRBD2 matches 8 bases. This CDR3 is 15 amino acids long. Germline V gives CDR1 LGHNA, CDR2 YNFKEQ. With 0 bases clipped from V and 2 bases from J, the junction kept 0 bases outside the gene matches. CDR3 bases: TGTGCCAGCAGCCAAGAAGCGGGAGCCTACAATGAGCAGTTCTTC. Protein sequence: CASSQEAGAYNEQFF.

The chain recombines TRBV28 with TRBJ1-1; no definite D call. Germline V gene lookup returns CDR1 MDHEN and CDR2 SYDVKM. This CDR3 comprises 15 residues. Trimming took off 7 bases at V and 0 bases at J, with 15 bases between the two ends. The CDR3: CASTGGNSMNTEAFF. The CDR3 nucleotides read TGTGCCAGCACAGGAGGGAACAGTATGAACACTGAAGCTTTCTTT.

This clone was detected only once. CDR3 nucleotides: TGTGCCAGCAGCCAAGAGGGCGGGAGGCTCACCGGGGAGCTGTTTTTT. Translation: CASSQEGGRLTGELFF. The chain combines TRBV4-2 with TRBJ2-2; TRBD2 agrees at 8 bases. The CDR3 consists of 16 residues. The ends lost 0 bases at V and 4 bases at J; junction bases unmatched: 4. CDR1 LGHNA and CDR2 YNFKEQ come from the germline V gene.

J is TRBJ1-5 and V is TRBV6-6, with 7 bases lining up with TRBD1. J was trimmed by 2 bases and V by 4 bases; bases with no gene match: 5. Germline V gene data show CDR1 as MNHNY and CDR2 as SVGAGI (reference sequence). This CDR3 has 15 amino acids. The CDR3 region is CASSSRQGRNQPQHF. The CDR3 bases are TGTGCCAGCAGTTCCCGACAGGGCCGCAATCAGCCCCAGCATTTT.

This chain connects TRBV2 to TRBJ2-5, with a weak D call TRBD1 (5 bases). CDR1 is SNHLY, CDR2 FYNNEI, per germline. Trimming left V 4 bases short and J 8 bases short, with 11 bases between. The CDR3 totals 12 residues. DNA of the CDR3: TGTGCCAGCAGTGGGACATACCCTACCCAGTACTTC. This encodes CASSGTYPTQYF.

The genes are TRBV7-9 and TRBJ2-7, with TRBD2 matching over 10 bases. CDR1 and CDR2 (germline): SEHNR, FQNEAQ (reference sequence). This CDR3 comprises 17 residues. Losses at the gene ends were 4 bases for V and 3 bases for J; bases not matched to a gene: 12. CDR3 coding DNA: TGTGCCAGCAGCTCCGGGACTAGCGTCCGGTTAATCTACGAGCAGTACTTC. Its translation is CASSSGTSVRLIYEQYF.

This CDR3 is CASSDFGQSRQPQHF. The CDR3 DNA follows: TGTGCCAGCAGCGACTTTGGACAGTCGCGTCAGCCCCAGCATTTT. The chain carries TRBV7-2 and TRBJ1-5; D perhaps matches TRBD1 (6 bases). Trimming pared 5 bases from V and 6 bases from J, leaving 17 bases between. The CDR3 is made up of 15 amino acids. Germline loops: CDR1 SGHTA, CDR2 FQGNSA.

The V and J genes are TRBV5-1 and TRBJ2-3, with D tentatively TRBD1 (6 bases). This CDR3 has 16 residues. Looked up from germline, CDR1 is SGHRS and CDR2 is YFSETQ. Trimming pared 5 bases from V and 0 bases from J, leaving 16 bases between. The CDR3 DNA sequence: TGCGCCAGCAGGATAGGGGACATAACTAGCACAGATACGCAGTATTTT. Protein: CASRIGDITSTDTQYF.

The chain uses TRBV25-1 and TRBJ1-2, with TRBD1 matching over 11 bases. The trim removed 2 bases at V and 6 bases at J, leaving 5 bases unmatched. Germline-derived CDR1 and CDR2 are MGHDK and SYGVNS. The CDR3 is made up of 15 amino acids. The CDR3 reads CASSEVRTGGNGYTF. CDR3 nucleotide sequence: TGTGCCAGCAGTGAAGTAAGGACAGGGGGCAATGGCTACACCTTC.

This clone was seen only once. CDR3 sequence (DNA): TGTGCCAGCAGCCCAGCCGGGATAGACGGGGAGCTGTTTTTT. This encodes CASSPAGIDGELFF. The chain combines TRBV11-2 with TRBJ2-2; D possibly corresponds to TRBD2 (5 bases). CDR3 length equals 14 residues. V was trimmed by 5 bases and J by 7 bases, leaving 14 bases between them. The germline V gene encodes CDR1 SGHAT and CDR2 FQNNGV.

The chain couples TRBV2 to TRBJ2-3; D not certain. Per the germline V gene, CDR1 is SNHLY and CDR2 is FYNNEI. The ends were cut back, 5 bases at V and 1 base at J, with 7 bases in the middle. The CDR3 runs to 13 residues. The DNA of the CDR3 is TGTGCCAGCAGTATGTATCGCACAGATACGCAGTATTTT. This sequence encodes CASSMYRTDTQYF.

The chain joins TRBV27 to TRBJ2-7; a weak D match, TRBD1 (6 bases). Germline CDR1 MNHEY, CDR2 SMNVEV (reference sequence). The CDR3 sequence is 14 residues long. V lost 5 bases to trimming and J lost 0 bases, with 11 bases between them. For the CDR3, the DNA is TGTGCCAGCAGTAAAGACAGGAGCTCCTACGAGCAGTACTTC. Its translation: CASSKDRSSYEQYF.